Shown below are 27 T cell receptor beta chains from a single sample sequenced in a study of tumor-infiltrating lymphocytes in primary liver carcinoma. Using a constant-region primer together with ProtoScript II reverse transcriptase, TCR beta cDNA was made from about 500 ng of total RNA. ARM-PCR, slightly modified, supplied the TCR beta libraries through three nested multiplex PCR rounds. Both of the initial two PCR rounds ran for about 11 cycles and employed TRBV1-TRBV30 forward primers alongside a C-beta reverse primer. Via MiXCR, TCRdb re-called the multiplex PCR reads, giving one row per CDR3 protein. Here the sample spans about 100,000 distinct CDR3 sequences, about two thirds being singletons. The tissue used was unsorted bulk material of roughly 17-34 mg. RNA and DNA were co-extracted from it with the AllPrep DNA/RNA mini kit. The material sequenced was liver tumor tissue from sampling region 2. Subset: tumor region T2, inferior pole. The source is a woman aged 55-70 years with primary liver carcinoma and hepatitis B virus infection.

This clonotype was observed at least ten times. The CDR3 sequence is CASSLDRVLAGQFF. In DNA, the CDR3 is TGTGCCAGCAGTTTGGACAGGGTCTTGGCCGGGCAGTTCTTC. The gene calls are TRBV6-1 and TRBJ2-1; 8 bases map to TRBD1. Germline V CDR1 and CDR2: MNHNS, SASEGT. The CDR3 is 14 residues long. V was clipped by 5 bases and J by 12 bases; unmatched bases: 12.

This clonotype was counted ten times or more. This sequence may be a read error, since a much larger clone differs from it by one base. The chain couples TRBV11-2 to TRBJ2-5; 8 bases match TRBD1. CDR1 and CDR2 (germline): SGHAT, FQNNGV. CDR3 size: 14 residues. Written as DNA, the CDR3 is TGTGCCAGCAGCTCCGGACAGGGCCAAGAGGCCCAGTACTTC. Its protein product is CASSSGQGQEAQYF.

In regard to this clonotype: One junction end disagrees with the germline gene, perhaps due to a read error. The genes are TRBV2 and TRBJ1-5; TRBD1 aligns across 8 bases. CDR3 length equals 15 residues. Germline loops: CDR1 SNHLY, CDR2 FYNNEI. CDR3 residues: CTSSPQGAGNQPQHF. The CDR3 DNA sequence: TGTACCAGCAGTCCTCAGGGGGCTGGCAACCAGCCCCAGCATTTT.

Comments on this clonotype: A much bigger clone sits one base away, suggesting this may be a read error. The conserved phenylalanine or tryptophan is not found at the CDR3 terminus, so this likely reflects a read error. The gene calls are TRBV19 and TRBJ2-3; 7 bases map to TRBD2. J gave up 0 bases and V 8 bases, and 8 bases lay outside the gene matches. From germline, CDR1 is LNHDA and CDR2 SQIVND (reference sequence). The CDR3 totals 15 residues. CDR3 bases: TGTGCCAGTTCTCGGGGTAGCGGGAGCACAGATACGCAGTATCTT. It specifies CASSRGSGSTDTQYL.

For this clonotype: At one end the junction does not follow the germline gene, possibly because of a read error. The rearrangement uses TRBV12-3 or TRBV12-4 and TRBJ2-2; D is unclear. The CDR3 runs 13 residues. This chain's CDR3 is CASSWGNTEELFF. CDR3 DNA: TGTGCCAGCAGTTGGGGTAACACCGAGGAGCTATTTTTT.

As for this clonotype: Just one base apart from a much larger clone, this may be a read error. V and J are TRBV28 and TRBJ2-1, with 10 positions matching TRBD2. Germline V gene lookup returns CDR1 MDHEN and CDR2 SYDVKM. The CDR3 covers 16 residues. The V and J ends lost 5 bases and 2 bases, in that order; junction bases with no gene match: 6. CDR3 in DNA: TGTGCCAGCAGTACCCCAGCGGGGGGGCCCTACAATGAGCAGTTCTTC. It is translated as CASSTPAGGPYNEQFF.

A remark on this clonotype: The junction departs from germline at one end; a sequencing error may be responsible. The genes are TRBV30 and TRBJ2-5, with 7 bases aligning to TRBD1. CDR1 is GTSNPN and CDR2 is SVGIG in the germline V gene (reference sequence). The CDR3 has 15 amino acids. The CDR3 region is CACSGGQTLGETQYF. The CDR3, as DNA: TGTGCCTGTAGTGGGGGACAGACCCTGGGGGAGACCCAGTACTTC.

This clonotype has just one count. This chain uses TRBV11-2 with TRBJ1-3; 9 bases map to TRBD1. The junction had 13 bases not matched to a gene; V was cut back by 4 bases and J by 0 bases. Germline CDR1 SGHAT, CDR2 FQNNGV. CDR3 length equals 19 residues. CDR3 nucleotide sequence: TGTGCCAGCAGCTCACAACCGGACAGGGGAGGGTACTCTGGAAACACCATATATTTT. Amino acid sequence: CASSSQPDRGGYSGNTIYF.

By share of the sample, this clonotype is medium-sized. The V call is TRBV6-5, the J call TRBJ1-1; 8 nucleotides align to TRBD1. Looked up from germline, CDR1 is MNHEY and CDR2 is SVGAGI. The CDR3 consists of 15 residues. With V trimmed by 6 bases and J by 1 base, 7 bases remained unmatched. DNA for the CDR3: TGTGCCAGCAGGCCCAGGGGGCAGAAGAACACTGAAGCTTTCTTT. Protein product: CASRPRGQKNTEAFF.

V gene TRBV11-3 combines with J gene TRBJ2-7; 7 bases are shared with TRBD2. The CDR3 sequence is 15 residues long. The germline V gene has CDR1 SGHNT and CDR2 YENEEA. V gave up 0 bases and J gave up 6 bases; unmatched junction bases: 8. The chain's CDR3 is CASSLDRASGCEQYF. The CDR3 DNA is TGTGCCAGCAGCTTAGATCGGGCTAGCGGTTGCGAGCAGTACTTC. Variable domain in full (rest from reference TRBV11-3 and TRBJ2-7): EAGVVQSPRYKIIEKKQPVAFWCNPISGHNTLYWYLQNLGQGPELLIRYENEEAVDDSQLPKDRFSAERLKGVDSTLKIQPAELGDSAVYLCASSLDRASGCEQYFGPGTRLTVT.

Remarks on this clonotype: At one end, the junction sequence differs from germline, possibly due to a read error. DNA of the CDR3: TGCAGTGTTGTGGGCGGGAGGGGCTCCTACATTGAGCAGTTCTTC. Translation: CSVVGGRGSYIEQFF. The chain joins TRBV29-1 to TRBJ2-1, with 9 bases that match TRBD2. This CDR3 region has 15 residues. The germline CDR1 and CDR2 sequences are SQVTM and ANQGSEA.

Worth noting for this clonotype: The junction differs from germline at one of its ends, possibly a read error. This rearrangement joins TRBV11-3 to TRBJ2-2; 8 positions match TRBD1. There are 15 residues in the CDR3. Looked up from germline, CDR1 is SGHNT and CDR2 is YENEEA. CDR3 sequence reads: CASSQGASCIGEPFF. CDR3 bases: TGTGCCAGCAGCCAGGGGGCTAGCTGCATCGGGGAGCCGTTTTTT.

In regard to this clonotype: Because it lacks the conserved phenylalanine or tryptophan at the end, this CDR3 is likely a read error. The V call is TRBV11-2, the J call TRBJ1-1; TRBD1 matches 8 bases. The CDR3 has 16 amino acids. Germline V gene sequence: CDR1 SGHAT, CDR2 FQNNGV. The CDR3 nucleotides are TGTGTCAGCAGCTTAGGGGACAGGAGGCTGCTCACTGAAGCTTTCTAT. Translation gives CVSSLGDRRLLTEAFY.

This clonotype was recorded many times. The chain has TRBV5-4 and TRBJ2-6; D may be TRBD1 or TRBD2 (6 bases each). Germline CDR1 reads SGHNT; CDR2 reads YYREEE (reference sequence). Trimming left V 4 bases short and J 4 bases short, with 15 bases between. The CDR3 is 16 residues long. This CDR3 reads CASSDGGGRGANVLTF. The CDR3 coding sequence is TGTGCCAGCAGCGATGGTGGGGGGCGAGGGGCCAACGTCCTGACTTTC.

The chain links TRBV7-3 to TRBJ2-1; D is ambiguous. CDR1 and CDR2 (germline): SGHTA, FQGTGA. CDR3 length: 13 residues. V lost 2 bases and J lost 5, with 7 bases in between. CDR3 loop: CASSLSLHNEQFF. The CDR3 DNA sequence: TGTGCCAGCAGCTTATCACTACACAATGAGCAGTTCTTC.

This clonotype is judged medium-sized. CDR3 sequence reads: CASSLDLAGVEQYF. The CDR3 nucleotides read TGTGCCAGCAGCTTAGACCTAGCGGGAGTCGAGCAGTACTTC. This chain uses TRBV11-1 with TRBJ2-7; 10 bases align to TRBD2. The V and J ends lost 1 base and 6 bases, in that order; junction bases with no gene match: 3. The germline gives CDR1 SGHAT, CDR2 FQDESV (reference sequence). The CDR3 totals 14 residues. Drawing the rest from reference TRBV11-1 and TRBJ2-7, the complete variable domain is EAEVAQSPRYKITEKSQAVAFWCDPISGHATLYWYRQILGQGPELLVQFQDESVVDDSQLPKDRFSAERLKGVDSTLKIQPAELGDSAMYLCASSLDLAGVEQYFGPGTRLTVT.

To note about this clonotype: The junction differs from germline at one of its ends, possibly a read error. In DNA form, the CDR3 reads TGTGCCATCAGCTCGGGACAAGCGGGAGGAAAGCAGTATTTC. It yields the protein CAISSGQAGGKQYF. The rearrangement uses TRBV6-5 and TRBJ2-7, with 9 bases matching TRBD2. This CDR3 is 14 amino acids long. The germline CDR1 and CDR2 sequences are MNHEY and SVGAGI.

Regarding this clonotype: Compared with germline, one end of the junction differs, possibly owing to a read error. This sequence joins TRBV29-1 and TRBJ1-2; no definite D call. The germline gives CDR1 SQVTM, CDR2 ANQGSEA. This CDR3 has 11 amino acids. The CDR3 reads CSVRVQDSYAF. The CDR3 DNA follows: TGCAGCGTTCGAGTTCAGGATAGCTACGCCTTC.

As to this clonotype: Germline and junction disagree at one end, which may indicate a read error. The V gene is TRBV5-4, the J gene TRBJ2-1; D remains unclear. The V gene's germline CDR1 is SGHNT and CDR2 YYREEE (reference sequence). This CDR3 comprises 11 residues. The CDR3 DNA follows: TGTGCCGGCAGCCTCTCTTCGGAGCAGTTCTTC. Protein: CAGSLSSEQFF. Supplemented by reference TRBV5-4 and TRBJ2-1, the full variable domain reads ETGVTQSPTHLIKTRGQQVTLRCSSQSGHNTVSWYQQALGQGPQFIFQYYREEENGRGNFPPRFSGLQFPNYSSELNVNALELDDSALYLCAGSLSSEQFFGPGTRLTVL.

The V call is TRBV11-2, the J call TRBJ2-1; tentative D call: TRBD2 (5 bases). This CDR3 is 16 amino acids long. Germline loops: CDR1 SGHAT, CDR2 FQNNGV. CDR3 residues: CVSSLDLTGGGDEQFF. The DNA for the CDR3 is TGTGTTAGCAGCTTAGATCTGACGGGTGGAGGCGATGAGCAGTTCTTC.

Remarks on this clonotype: A junction end diverges from the germline sequence, so it may reflect a read error. The rearrangement joins TRBV29-1 to TRBJ2-2, with D tentatively TRBD1 (6 bases). CDR3 length equals 13 residues. The germline gives CDR1 SQVTM, CDR2 ANQGSEA. CDR3 sequence (DNA): TGTAGCGTGGGACACCCAGACACCGGGGAGCTGTTTTTT. Translating gives CSVGHPDTGELFF.

Of note for this clonotype: Germline is not matched at one junction end, which may reflect a read error. The chain combines TRBV10-3 with TRBJ2-7; D is possibly TRBD1 (8 bases). The CDR3 consists of 15 residues. Germline V gene sequence: CDR1 ENHRY, CDR2 SYGVKD. CDR3 residues: CAISVRVTGDYEQYF. The CDR3 DNA follows: TGTGCCATCAGTGTGAGGGTGACAGGGGACTACGAGCAGTATTTC.

The sample holds one count of this clonotype. A read error may explain this, as a much larger clone is one base away. The genes are TRBV5-1 and TRBJ2-7, with D possibly being TRBD1 or TRBD2 (5 bases each). The germline V gene encodes CDR1 SGHRS and CDR2 YFSETQ. CDR3 length equals 16 residues. The V and J ends lost 0 bases and 0 bases respectively, with 13 bases between them. DNA for the CDR3: TGCGCCAGCAGCTTGGAATGGGACGGGACCTCCTACGAGCAGTACTTC. Its protein product is CASSLEWDGTSYEQYF.

The V and J genes are TRBV5-4 and TRBJ2-5; 7 nucleotides agree with TRBD1. Germline CDR1 reads SGHNT; CDR2 reads YYREEE (reference sequence). The length of the CDR3 is 14 residues. The trim removed 4 bases at V and 5 bases at J, leaving 8 bases unmatched. The CDR3 loop is CASSQPTGDETQYF. The CDR3 DNA reads TGTGCCAGCAGCCAACCCACAGGGGACGAGACCCAGTACTTC.

This clonotype was seen ten or more times. The chain carries TRBV29-1 and TRBJ2-3, with D uncertain. Germline V gene sequence: CDR1 SQVTM, CDR2 ANQGSEA. The ends were cut back, 3 bases at V and 0 bases at J, with 4 bases in the middle. The CDR3 runs to 12 residues. The DNA of the CDR3 is TGCAGCGTTGACCCTAGCACAGATACGCAGTATTTT. It is translated as CSVDPSTDTQYF.

This clonotype was seen once. This chain links TRBV6-5 with TRBJ2-2, with D perhaps matching TRBD1 or TRBD2 (6 bases each). CDR1 and CDR2 (germline): MNHEY, SVGAGI. The V end was cut by 0 bases, the J end by 5 bases, with 13 bases between. This CDR3 is built from 16 residues. CDR3 sequence: CASSYSWLGGTGELFF. The CDR3 region has the DNA TGTGCCAGCAGTTACTCCTGGTTAGGGGGGACCGGGGAGCTGTTTTTT.

As concerns this clonotype: This clone may be a read error of a much larger clone one base away. The chain has TRBV6-5 and TRBJ2-6; 7 bases align to TRBD1. Germline assignment: CDR1 MNHEY and CDR2 SVGAGI. The CDR3 totals 17 residues. CDR3: CASTLDRLSSGANVPTF. For the CDR3, the DNA is TGTGCCAGCACTCTGGACAGGCTGAGCTCTGGGGCCAACGTCCCGACTTTC.